The entry that follows covers one TCR beta chain sequence. Relative to the germline gene, one junction end is altered; a read error may explain this. Using RNA transcripts as the source, TCR beta CDR3 regions were amplified. A set of HTBI primers served as the primers for a first-round RT-PCR of the TCR CDR3. TCRdb recomputed calls from the multiplex PCR reads with MiXCR, one row per CDR3 protein. The sample has some 600,000 distinct CDR3 sequences; around 45% are singletons. This sample was included in a study of T cells in Graves' hyperthyroidism and ophthalmopathy. Germline V gene lookup returns CDR1 SGHTA and CDR2 FQGNSA. CDR3 length: 15 amino acids.

The origin of this receptor is a woman aged 18-30 years with Graves' hyperthyroidism. This chain uses TRBV7-2 with TRBJ2-7, with TRBD2 matching over 7 bases. Input material: peripheral blood or thyroid tissue (not recorded which). CDR3 sequence reads: CASSQDRGGPYEQYF. The CDR3 nucleotides read TGCGCCAGCAGCCAAGATCGGGGAGGGCCCTACGAGCAGTACTTC.